This is a list of T cell receptor beta chains from one sample in a study of T cell changes during pregnancy in multiple sclerosis. The method was immunoSEQ multiplex PCR; TCRdb's version includes in-frame clones alone and lacks a portion of them. The sample has about 30,000 clones; 85% to 95% are singletons. This specimen was CD8+ T cells from peripheral blood mononuclear cells, taken before pregnancy. The receptors shown here come from a female donor with multiple sclerosis, enrolled in a pregnancy study. Both conserved end residues are part of each CDR3. D genes are given only for firm matches.

J gene,D gene,V gene,CDR3 DNA,CDR3 protein
TRBJ2-7,TRBD2,TRBV2,TGTGCCAGCAGTTTTACTAGCGGGGGGCTGTCGGGGAACTACGAGCAGTACTTC,CASSFTSGGLSGNYEQYF
TRBJ1-2,NA,TRBV9,TGTGCCAGCAGCTCCCCCCTGCGGGCCACTAACTATGGCTACACCTTC,CASSSPLRATNYGYTF
TRBJ2-5,NA,TRBV18,TGTGCCAGCTCACCTGTCGGGGACATATTCCAAGAGACCCAGTACTTC,CASSPVGDIFQETQYF
TRBJ2-3,NA,TRBV9,TGTGCCAGCAGCCCAAGCACAGATACGCAGTATTTT,CASSPSTDTQYF
TRBJ2-3,TRBD2,TRBV7-8,TGTGCCAGCAGCCTTCAACCGGGGGGAACGCAGTATTTT,CASSLQPGGTQYF
TRBJ1-1,TRBD1,TRBV14,TGTGCCAGCAGCCGGGGGGACAGAGCGAACACTGAAGCTTTCTTT,CASSRGDRANTEAFF
TRBJ1-4,NA,TRBV2,TGTGCCAGCACCCCCTGGCTCCTTAATGAAAAACTGTTTTTT,CASTPWLLNEKLFF
TRBJ2-7,NA,TRBV11-2,TGTGCCAGCAGCTTAAGTCAATTGGCAGCCTACGAGCAGTACTTC,CASSLSQLAAYEQYF
TRBJ2-5,NA,TRBV5-4,TGTGCCAGCAGCTCTCCAGGTCAAGAGACCCAGTACTTC,CASSSPGQETQYF
TRBJ2-2,NA,TRBV4-3,TGCGCCAGCAGCCAAGAGACAGTGCCCGGGGAGCTGTTTTTT,CASSQETVPGELFF
TRBJ2-7,NA,TRBV11-2,TGTGCCAGCAGCTCGCGGACAGCGCCCGTACCCTACGAGCAGTACTTC,CASSSRTAPVPYEQYF
TRBJ2-5,TRBD2,TRBV14,TGTGCCAGCAGCCAAGATCTTAATGCGGGGGGGCGGGAGACCCAGTACTTC,CASSQDLNAGGRETQYF
TRBJ2-1,TRBD2,TRBV15,TGTGCCACCAGCAGAGATCGGGGGGACAATGAGCAGTTCTTC,CATSRDRGDNEQFF